Following are 30 T cell receptor beta chains from one sample sequenced in a study of T cells in tuberculosis. Profiled with immunoSEQ multiplex PCR; TCRdb holds only in-frame clones, not every one. This table has tens of thousands of clones, about 96% appearing once. The sequenced material came from PBMCs. These receptors originate from a donor aged 10 to 29 with latent tuberculosis or without tuberculosis infection.

This chain links TRBV11-3 with TRBJ1-2, with D possibly being TRBD1 (5 bases). The germline V gene encodes CDR1 SGHNT and CDR2 YENEEA. The CDR3 loop spans 14 amino acids. Deletions cut 1 base from V and 3 bases from J, with 9 bases between. CDR3 coding DNA: TGTGCCAGCAGCTTAGTCAGGGCGGACTATGGCTACACCTTC. Protein: CASSLVRADYGYTF.

Comment on this clone: This specimen includes other DNA sequences encoding the same CDR3. CDR3 in amino acids: CASRGGQTRAYEQYF. The CDR3 DNA is TGTGCCAGCCGGGGGGGACAGACTCGTGCCTACGAGCAGTACTTC. This chain joins TRBV18 and TRBJ2-7; possible D gene TRBD2, 8 bases. Trimming pared 8 bases from V and 2 bases from J, leaving 19 bases between. The CDR3 contains 15 residues. In germline, CDR1 is KGHSH, CDR2 LQKENI.

The chain combines TRBV25-1 with TRBJ2-2; 9 bases are a match to TRBD1. V was clipped by 1 base and J by 2 bases; unmatched bases: 8. CDR1 and CDR2 (germline): MGHDK, SYGVNS. The CDR3 length is 18 residues. This CDR3 reads CASSEWTPGQGNTGELFF. CDR3 DNA sequence: TGTGCCAGCAGTGAATGGACTCCGGGACAGGGTAACACCGGGGAGCTGTTTTTT.

J is TRBJ2-2 and V is TRBV13; possibly TRBD2 for D (6 bases). Trimming stripped 5 bases from V and 4 bases from J, with 14 bases between. This CDR3 has 15 amino acids. Germline V gives CDR1 PRHDT, CDR2 FYEKMQ (reference sequence). The CDR3 spells CASSPIGGTTGELFF. The DNA for the CDR3 is TGTGCCAGCAGCCCAATAGGCGGGACCACCGGGGAGCTGTTTTTT.

This clone was detected only once. V and J are TRBV6-1 and TRBJ2-7; D gene unclear. V lost 6 bases, J lost 3 bases, and 6 bases lay in between. The V gene's germline CDR1 is MNHNS and CDR2 SASEGT. The CDR3 sequence is 11 residues long. The CDR3 sequence is CASRESYEQYF. In DNA form, the CDR3 reads TGTGCCAGCAGAGAGAGCTACGAGCAGTACTTC.

The rearrangement links TRBV6-6 to TRBJ1-1, with D possibly being TRBD1 (6 bases). Trimming took off 2 bases at V and 6 bases at J, with 10 bases between the two ends. Germline loops: CDR1 MNHNY, CDR2 SVGAGI (reference sequence). The CDR3 has 13 residues. The CDR3 region has the DNA TGTGCCAGCAGTTACCGGGGGGCCGCTGAAGCTTTCTTT. Its protein product is CASSYRGAAEAFF.

This chain uses TRBV7-3 with TRBJ2-3; 8 bases map to TRBD1. Per the germline V gene, CDR1 is SGHTA and CDR2 is FQGTGA. V lost 4 bases and J lost 6; bases outside the gene matches: 9. CDR3 size: 15 residues. CDR3 bases: TGTGCCAGCAGCTCTACCGGGACAGGCGTTGATACGCAGTATTTT. It yields the protein CASSSTGTGVDTQYF.

The chain combines TRBV21-1 with TRBJ2-3; TRBD1 is taken as the D call from the table, unchecked against the DNA. TRBV21-1 is a known pseudogene. The CDR3 totals 14 residues. The CDR3 nucleotides are TGTGCCAGCAGTCGGGACAGGGGGGCAGATACGCAGTATTTT. Translating it yields CASSRDRGADTQYF.

The chain combines TRBV27 with TRBJ2-7; 8 bases fit TRBD1. The CDR3 has 15 amino acids. Germline V lookup: CDR1 MNHEY, CDR2 SMNVEV (reference sequence). V lost 0 bases, J lost 1 base, and 2 bases stayed unmatched. CDR3 DNA: TGTGCCAGCAGTTTATCCGGGGACAGGTCCTACGAGCAGTACTTC. Residues: CASSLSGDRSYEQYF.

The rearrangement uses TRBV11-2 and TRBJ2-5, with D hard to call. Per the germline V gene, CDR1 is SGHAT and CDR2 is FQNNGV. V lost 1 base to trimming and J lost 11 bases, with 14 bases between them. There are 13 residues in the CDR3. CDR3 coding DNA: TGTGCCAGCAGCTTAGGGGCAGCTCCACCACAGTACTTC. This translates into CASSLGAAPPQYF.

V and J are TRBV18 and TRBJ2-5; D possibly corresponds to TRBD2 (6 bases). V lost 3 bases and J 1 base, leaving 9 bases between the germline ends. Germline values: CDR1 KGHSH, CDR2 LQKENI. The CDR3 loop spans 14 amino acids. The CDR3 coding sequence is TGTGCCAGCTCACCGGACTATTTCCAAGAGACCCAGTACTTC. Residues: CASSPDYFQETQYF.

This chain links TRBV5-6 with TRBJ1-1; perhaps TRBD1 as D (5 bases). V was clipped by 4 bases and J by 3 bases, with 7 bases between them. This CDR3 contains 12 residues. Germline V gene data show CDR1 as SGHDT and CDR2 as YYEEEE. CDR3 bases: TGTGCCAGCAGCCCACAGGACACTGAAGCTTTCTTT. Translating gives CASSPQDTEAFF.

The rearrangement joins TRBV6-1 to TRBJ1-5; weak D call: TRBD1 (5 bases). Germline lookup yields CDR1 MNHNS and CDR2 SASEGT. The CDR3 is made up of 14 amino acids. Trimming took 3 bases from V and 3 from J, leaving 9 bases between them. Written as DNA, the CDR3 is TGTGCCAGCAGTGAGGGGCGCAACAATCAGCCCCAGCATTTT. Translation gives CASSEGRNNQPQHF.

The rearrangement links TRBV18 to TRBJ2-7; 7 bases match TRBD2. The V segment lost 3 bases and the J segment 6 bases; nucleotides outside the gene matches: 8. The CDR3 loop spans 14 amino acids. Germline CDR1 reads KGHSH; CDR2 reads LQKENI. The CDR3 DNA reads as TGTGCCAGCTCACCCCAGGCCAGCGGGGCCGAGCAGTACTTC. Amino acids: CASSPQASGAEQYF.

This clone was detected once. This rearrangement joins TRBV19 to TRBJ1-2; no firm D call. Germline-derived CDR1 and CDR2 are LNHDA and SQIVND (reference sequence). V was cut by 2 bases and J by 1 base, with 8 bases left in between. This CDR3 contains 14 residues. The CDR3 DNA sequence: TGTGCCAGTAGTATATCTGAGATTAACTATGGCTACACCTTC. Encoded protein: CASSISEINYGYTF.

This chain joins TRBV5-1 and TRBJ2-7, with TRBD1 matching over 7 bases. V trimming: 7 bases; J trimming: 5 bases; junction bases outside the gene matches: 3. The germline CDR1 and CDR2 sequences are SGHRS and YFSETQ. There are 11 residues in the CDR3. DNA for the CDR3: TGCGCCAGCGGGACAGTACACGAGCAGTACTTC. Translating it yields CASGTVHEQYF.

The gene calls are TRBV5-5 and TRBJ1-5; TRBD1 agrees at 7 bases. With 1 base clipped from V and 6 bases from J, the junction kept 4 bases outside the gene matches. The germline V gene has CDR1 SGHKS and CDR2 YYEKEE (reference sequence). The CDR3 is made up of 14 amino acids. The CDR3 DNA follows: TGTGCCAGCAGCTTGACAGGGGTGCCTCAGCCCCAGCATTTT. As protein: CASSLTGVPQPQHF.

J is TRBJ1-1 and V is TRBV5-6; possibly TRBD1 for D (6 bases). Germline values: CDR1 SGHDT, CDR2 YYEEEE. The CDR3 has 16 amino acids. Trimming removed 4 bases from V and 3 bases from J, with 19 bases in between. CDR3 bases: TGTGCCAGCAGCGCCACAGGGTTCGGCGTGGACACTGAAGCTTTCTTT. The encoded protein is CASSATGFGVDTEAFF.

The chain carries TRBV27 and TRBJ1-2; TRBD1 agrees at 10 bases. CDR1 MNHEY and CDR2 SMNVEV come from the germline V gene (reference sequence). With V trimmed by 6 bases and J by 8 bases, 6 bases remained unmatched. This CDR3 has 13 amino acids. The CDR3 coding sequence is TGTGCCAGCAGCTTTGACAGGGGGCGGGGCTACACCTTC. Protein: CASSFDRGRGYTF.

This CDR3 is CASSLGQSLSGANVLTF. In DNA form, the CDR3 reads TGTGCCAGCAGCTTGGGGCAGTCTCTCTCTGGGGCCAACGTCCTGACTTTC. The chain joins TRBV5-6 to TRBJ2-6; D is unclear. The CDR3 loop spans 17 amino acids. Germline assignment: CDR1 SGHDT and CDR2 YYEEEE. V dropped 0 bases and J dropped 0 bases, with 10 bases sitting between them.

CDR3 sequence reads: CASSLAPISSGGVNEQFF. As DNA, the CDR3 is TGTGCCAGCAGCTTAGCTCCCATTTCTAGCGGGGGGGTCAATGAGCAGTTCTTC. V gene TRBV7-2 combines with J gene TRBJ2-1; TRBD2 matches at 12 bases. V dropped 0 bases and J dropped 6; count of bases not matched to a gene: 9. CDR1 is SGHTA and CDR2 is FQGNSA in the germline V gene. The CDR3 has 18 residues. The full variable domain, with the rest looked up from reference TRBV7-2 and TRBJ2-1, is GAGVSQSPSNKVTEKGKDVELRCDPISGHTALYWYRQSLGQGLEFLIYFQGNSAPDKSGLPSDRFSAERTGGSVSTLTIQRTQQEDSAVYLCASSLAPISSGGVNEQFFGPGTRLTVL.

Comments on this clone: An end of the junction differs from the germline gene, which may be a read error. The chain links TRBV5-6 to TRBJ1-1, with D possibly TRBD1 on 6 matching bases. Germline CDR1 SGHDT, CDR2 YYEEEE. The CDR3 is made up of 12 amino acids. The CDR3 sequence: CASSSRDTEAFF. CDR3 DNA: TGTGCCAGCAGCTCCCGGGACACCGAAGCTTTCTTT. Using reference TRBV5-6 and TRBJ1-1 for the parts outside the CDR3, the full variable domain is DAGVTQSPTHLIKTRGQQVTLRCSPKSGHDTVSWYQQALGQGPQFIFQYYEEEERQRGNFPDRFSGHQFPNYSSELNVNALLLGDSALYLCASSSRDTEAFFGQGTRLTVV.

The rearrangement uses TRBV10-3 and TRBJ1-6; D ambiguous. There are 16 residues in the CDR3. V was shortened by 2 bases and J by 7 bases, with 15 bases between the two germline ends. Germline V CDR1 and CDR2: ENHRY, SYGVKD. In DNA, the CDR3 is TGTGCCATCAGTGAGAGCGGGAGGCAACGGAATTCACCCCTCCACTTT. It yields the protein CAISESGRQRNSPLHF.

This chain joins TRBV29-1 and TRBJ1-2, with D perhaps matching TRBD1 (6 bases). V was trimmed by 5 bases and J by 7 bases, leaving 8 bases between them. Germline V gene sequence: CDR1 SQVTM, CDR2 ANQGSEA. This CDR3 contains 10 residues. The CDR3 nucleotides are TGCAGCGTTTGGGGGCCTGGCTACACCTTC. Translation gives CSVWGPGYTF.

The V and J genes are TRBV12-5 and TRBJ2-1; tentatively, D is TRBD1 (6 bases). V shed 2 bases and J shed 10 bases, with 15 bases lying between them. Germline CDR1 reads LGHNT; CDR2 reads FRNRAP. This CDR3 is 14 amino acids long. The CDR3 region has the DNA TGTGCTAGTGGTTTGCCGACCTTGACAGGAGAGCAGTTCTTC. It yields the protein CASGLPTLTGEQFF.

V and J are TRBV6-5 and TRBJ2-1; 10 nucleotides line up with TRBD2. This CDR3 contains 15 residues. Germline loops: CDR1 MNHEY, CDR2 SVGAGI. V shed 7 bases and J 4 bases; nucleotides not matched to a gene: 7. The CDR3 DNA reads TGTGCCAGCAACCCCCTAGCGGGAGTTTACAATGAGCAGTTCTTC. Its protein product is CASNPLAGVYNEQFF.

The CDR3 region is CASSFEIRTGSSNQPQHF. The CDR3 DNA is TGTGCCAGCAGTTTTGAAATCCGGACAGGTTCTAGCAATCAGCCCCAGCATTTT. The V and J genes are TRBV28 and TRBJ1-5; 7 nucleotides line up with TRBD1. Trimming removed 3 bases from V and 0 bases from J; junction bases left unmatched: 11. Germline V gene lookup returns CDR1 MDHEN and CDR2 SYDVKM. The CDR3 loop spans 18 amino acids. Full variable domain (outside the CDR3, taken from reference TRBV28 and TRBJ1-5): DVKVTQSSRYLVKRTGEKVFLECVQDMDHENMFWYRQDPGLGLRLIYFSYDVKMKEKGDIPEGYSVSREKKERFSLILESASTNQTSMYLCASSFEIRTGSSNQPQHFGDGTRLSIL.

The gene calls are TRBV7-9 and TRBJ1-4; D unresolved. CDR1 and CDR2 (germline): SEHNR, FQNEAQ (reference sequence). Trimming removed 6 bases at V and 4 bases at J, with 21 bases between. CDR3 length: 17 amino acids. DNA for the CDR3: TGTGCCAGCAGGCACAACTCGGAAGGAGCCCATAATGAAAAACTGTTTTTT. Translated, it gives CASRHNSEGAHNEKLFF.

CDR3 in DNA: TGTGCCAGCAGCTTGGGGGTCGGGAGCTCCTACGAGCAGTACTTC. Encoded protein: CASSLGVGSSYEQYF. The chain joins TRBV5-4 to TRBJ2-7; D might be TRBD2 (6 bases). V lost 0 bases and J 0 bases, leaving 10 bases between the germline ends. The germline CDR1 and CDR2 sequences are SGHNT and YYREEE (reference sequence). The length of the CDR3 is 15 residues.

This chain links TRBV7-2 with TRBJ2-1; TRBD2 matches 10 bases. This CDR3 has 16 residues. Per germline, CDR1 SGHTA and CDR2 FQGNSA. The junction had 7 bases not matched to a gene; V was cut back by 4 bases and J by 4 bases. In nucleotides, the CDR3 is TGTGCCAGCAGCTCCGGACTAGCGGAGGCTTACAATGAGCAGTTCTTC. This codes for CASSSGLAEAYNEQFF. The full variable domain, its missing parts supplied by reference TRBV7-2 and TRBJ2-1, is GAGVSQSPSNKVTEKGKDVELRCDPISGHTALYWYRQSLGQGLEFLIYFQGNSAPDKSGLPSDRFSAERTGGSVSTLTIQRTQQEDSAVYLCASSSGLAEAYNEQFFGPGTRLTVL.